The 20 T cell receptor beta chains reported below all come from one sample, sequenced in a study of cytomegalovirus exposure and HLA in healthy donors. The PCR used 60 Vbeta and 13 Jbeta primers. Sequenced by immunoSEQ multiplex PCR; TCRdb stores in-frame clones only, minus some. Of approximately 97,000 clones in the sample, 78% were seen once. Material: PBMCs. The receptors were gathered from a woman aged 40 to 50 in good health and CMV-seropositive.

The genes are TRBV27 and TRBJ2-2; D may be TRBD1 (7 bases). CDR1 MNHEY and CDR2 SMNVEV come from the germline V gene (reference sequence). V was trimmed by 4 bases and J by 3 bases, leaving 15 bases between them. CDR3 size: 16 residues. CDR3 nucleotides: TGTGCCAGCAGTTGGGGGGACAGAGGATACACCGGGGAGCTGTTTTTT. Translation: CASSWGDRGYTGELFF.

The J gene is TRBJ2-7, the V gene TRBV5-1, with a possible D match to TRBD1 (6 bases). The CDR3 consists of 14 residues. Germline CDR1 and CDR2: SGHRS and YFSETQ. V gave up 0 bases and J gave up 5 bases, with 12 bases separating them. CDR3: CASSLVGRGDEQYF. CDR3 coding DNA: TGCGCCAGCAGCTTGGTCGGCAGGGGTGACGAGCAGTACTTC.

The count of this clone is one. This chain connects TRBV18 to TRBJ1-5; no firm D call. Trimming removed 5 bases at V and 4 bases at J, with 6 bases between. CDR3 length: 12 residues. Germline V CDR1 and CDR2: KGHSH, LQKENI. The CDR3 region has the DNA TGTGCCAGCTCAGACGGGAATCAGCCCCAGCATTTT. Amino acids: CASSDGNQPQHF.

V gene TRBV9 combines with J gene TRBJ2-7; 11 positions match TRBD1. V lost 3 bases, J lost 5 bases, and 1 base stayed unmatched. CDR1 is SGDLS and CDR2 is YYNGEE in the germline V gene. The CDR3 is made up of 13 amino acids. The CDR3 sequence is CASSGTGGNEQYF. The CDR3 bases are TGTGCCAGCAGCGGGACAGGGGGCAACGAGCAGTACTTC.

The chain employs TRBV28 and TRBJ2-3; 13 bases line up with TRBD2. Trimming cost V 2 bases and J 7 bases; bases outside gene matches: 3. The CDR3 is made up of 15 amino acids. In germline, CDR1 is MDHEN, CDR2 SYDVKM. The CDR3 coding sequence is TGTGCCAGCAGTTTAGAACTAGCGGGAGGGCATACGCAGTATTTT. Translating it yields CASSLELAGGHTQYF.

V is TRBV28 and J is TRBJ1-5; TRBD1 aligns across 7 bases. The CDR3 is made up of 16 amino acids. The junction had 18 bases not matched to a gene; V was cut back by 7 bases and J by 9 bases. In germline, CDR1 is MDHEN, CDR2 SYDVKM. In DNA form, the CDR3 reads TGTGCCAGCACCAACGGAGGGACAGCCGATCGGACGCCCCAGCATTTT. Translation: CASTNGGTADRTPQHF.

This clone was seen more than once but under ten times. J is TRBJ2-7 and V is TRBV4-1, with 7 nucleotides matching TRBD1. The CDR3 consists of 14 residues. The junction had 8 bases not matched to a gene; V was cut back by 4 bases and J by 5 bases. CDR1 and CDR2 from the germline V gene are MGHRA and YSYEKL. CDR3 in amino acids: CASSPTGDRHEQYF. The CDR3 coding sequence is TGCGCCAGCAGCCCGACCGGGGACAGACACGAGCAGTACTTC.

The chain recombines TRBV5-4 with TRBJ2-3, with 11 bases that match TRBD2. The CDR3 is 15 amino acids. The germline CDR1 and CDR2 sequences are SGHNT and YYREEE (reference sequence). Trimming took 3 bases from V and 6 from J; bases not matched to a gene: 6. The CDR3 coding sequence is TGTGCCAGCAGCTCCGTTAGCGGGAGGGCCGATACGCAGTATTTT. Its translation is CASSSVSGRADTQYF.

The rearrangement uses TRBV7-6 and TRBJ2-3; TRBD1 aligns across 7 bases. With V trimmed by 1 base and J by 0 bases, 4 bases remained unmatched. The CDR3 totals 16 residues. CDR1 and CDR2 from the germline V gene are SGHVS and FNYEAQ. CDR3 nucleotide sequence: TGTGCCAGCAGCTTAGGGGTGACAGGGAGCACAGATACGCAGTATTTT. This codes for CASSLGVTGSTDTQYF.

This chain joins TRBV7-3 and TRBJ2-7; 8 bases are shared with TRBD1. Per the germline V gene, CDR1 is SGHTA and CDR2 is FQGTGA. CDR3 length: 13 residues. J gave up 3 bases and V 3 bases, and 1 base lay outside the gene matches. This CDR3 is CASSFGQGYEQYF. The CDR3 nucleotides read TGTGCCAGCAGCTTCGGACAGGGCTACGAGCAGTACTTC.

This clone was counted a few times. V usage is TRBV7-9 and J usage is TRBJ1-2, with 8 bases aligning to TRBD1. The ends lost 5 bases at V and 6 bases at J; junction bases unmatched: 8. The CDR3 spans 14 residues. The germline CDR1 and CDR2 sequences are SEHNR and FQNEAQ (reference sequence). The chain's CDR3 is CASSPADRDHGYTF. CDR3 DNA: TGTGCCAGCAGCCCGGCGGACAGGGATCATGGCTACACCTTC.

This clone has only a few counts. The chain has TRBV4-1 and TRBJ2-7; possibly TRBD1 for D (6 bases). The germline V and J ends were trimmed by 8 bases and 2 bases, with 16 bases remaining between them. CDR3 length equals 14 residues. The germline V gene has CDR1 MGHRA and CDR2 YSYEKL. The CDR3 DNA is TGCGCCAGCCCTACCCGGACAGCGACCTACGAGCAGTACTTC. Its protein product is CASPTRTATYEQYF.

CDR3 residues: CASSEQVDNQPQHF. The CDR3 nucleotides are TGTGCCAGCAGTGAACAGGTTGACAATCAGCCCCAGCATTTT. This sequence joins TRBV2 and TRBJ1-5; D is unresolved. V lost 2 bases to trimming and J lost 3 bases, with 8 bases between them. This CDR3 has 14 residues. Per the germline V gene, CDR1 is SNHLY and CDR2 is FYNNEI.

The CDR3 is CASAGRRLAGGLSYEQYF. DNA for the CDR3: TGCGCCAGCGCAGGCCGACGTCTAGCGGGAGGCCTAAGCTACGAGCAGTACTTC. This chain uses TRBV10-2 with TRBJ2-7; 11 positions agree with TRBD2. V shed 8 bases, J shed 3 bases, and the junction held 18 bases outside the gene matches. The CDR3 has 18 amino acids. The V gene's germline CDR1 is WSHSY and CDR2 SAAADI.

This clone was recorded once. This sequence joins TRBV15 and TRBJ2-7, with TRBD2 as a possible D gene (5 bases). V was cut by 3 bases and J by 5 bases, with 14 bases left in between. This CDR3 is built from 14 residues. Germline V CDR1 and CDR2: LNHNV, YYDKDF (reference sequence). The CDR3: CATSSRGPLNEQYF. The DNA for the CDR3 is TGTGCCACCAGCAGCCGAGGGCCGTTAAACGAGCAGTACTTC.

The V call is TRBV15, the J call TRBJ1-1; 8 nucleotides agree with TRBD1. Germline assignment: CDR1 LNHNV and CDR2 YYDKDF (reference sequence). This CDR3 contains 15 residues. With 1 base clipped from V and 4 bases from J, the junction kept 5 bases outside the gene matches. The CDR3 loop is CATSRGAGGGTEAFF. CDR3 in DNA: TGTGCCACCAGCAGAGGCGCAGGGGGCGGCACTGAAGCTTTCTTT.

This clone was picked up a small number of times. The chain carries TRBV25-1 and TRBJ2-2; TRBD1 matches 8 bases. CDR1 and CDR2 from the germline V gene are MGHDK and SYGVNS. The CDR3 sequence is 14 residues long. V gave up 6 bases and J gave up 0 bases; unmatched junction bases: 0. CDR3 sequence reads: CASRGQANTGELFF. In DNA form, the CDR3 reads TGTGCCAGCAGGGGACAGGCGAACACCGGGGAGCTGTTTTTT.

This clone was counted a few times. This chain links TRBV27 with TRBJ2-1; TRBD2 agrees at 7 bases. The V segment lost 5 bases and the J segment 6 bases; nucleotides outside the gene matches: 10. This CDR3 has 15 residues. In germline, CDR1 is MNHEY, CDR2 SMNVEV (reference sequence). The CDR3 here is CASSIGGRWGNEQFF. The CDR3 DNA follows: TGTGCCAGCAGTATCGGGGGGAGGTGGGGCAATGAGCAGTTCTTC.

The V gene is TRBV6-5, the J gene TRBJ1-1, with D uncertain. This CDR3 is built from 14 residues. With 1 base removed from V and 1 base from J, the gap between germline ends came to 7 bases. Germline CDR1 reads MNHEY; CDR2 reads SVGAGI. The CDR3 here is CASSYLGKNTEAFF. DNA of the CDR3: TGTGCCAGCAGTTACTTGGGCAAGAACACTGAAGCTTTCTTT.

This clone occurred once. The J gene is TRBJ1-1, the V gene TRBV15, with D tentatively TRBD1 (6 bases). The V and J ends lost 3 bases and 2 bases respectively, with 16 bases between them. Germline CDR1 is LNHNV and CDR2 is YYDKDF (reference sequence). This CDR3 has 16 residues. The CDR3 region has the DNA TGTGCCACCAGCAGGGAAACGACAGGAGTTAACACTGAAGCTTTCTTT. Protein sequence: CATSRETTGVNTEAFF. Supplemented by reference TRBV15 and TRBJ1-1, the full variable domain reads DAMVIQNPRYQVTQFGKPVTLSCSQTLNHNVMYWYQQKSSQAPKLLFHYYDKDFNNEADTPDNFQSRRPNTSFCFLDIRSPGLGDTAMYLCATSRETTGVNTEAFFGQGTRLTVV.